This T cell receptor (beta chain) is drawn from a study of molecular identifiers for immune sequencing clone quantification. Findings of the study overall: Under 1% of molecules in naive cells, but over 98% of effector molecules, belonged to clones above 20 RNA copies.

Library preparation followed earlier protocols using designated TCR primers. MiXCR, applied by TCRdb to the PCR reads, yields one record per CDR3 protein. This sample has 400,000 to 600,000 distinct CDR3 sequences, with roughly 25% found just once. This clonotype was seen repeatedly, ten times or more. The antigen is undetermined. The CD8+CD4-CCR7+CD45RA+ phenotype defined the sorted naive CD8 T cells. Sequenced input: naive CD8+ T cells from blood, with Jurkat cell RNA spiked in. Subset meaning: FACS-sorted CD8+CD4-CCR7+CD45RA+ naive T cells. The clonotype originates from a human donor in good health. Some libraries in this study had Jurkat cell RNA spiked in.

CDR3 sequence (DNA): TGTGCCAGCAGCTTCCCGTGGGGGGGGCTAACAGATACGCAGTATTTT. Its protein product is CASSFPWGGLTDTQYF. The chain is built from TRBV7-9 and TRBJ2-3, with a weak D call TRBD2 (7 bases). This CDR3 is built from 16 residues. Per the germline V gene, CDR1 is SEHNR and CDR2 is FQNEAQ (reference sequence). V was shortened by 3 bases and J by 3 bases, with 16 bases between the two germline ends.